The clone carrying this TCR beta chain was detected a few times. The antigen remains unidentified. Regions amplified from RNA transcripts were the TCR beta CDR3 regions. Carried out on the TCR CDR3, a first-round RT-PCR used the HTBI primer set. TCRdb reprocessed the multiplex PCR reads with MiXCR, giving one entry per CDR3 protein. The data show around 500,000 distinct CDR3 sequences, 15% to 20% seen once. The V and J ends lost 3 bases and 2 bases, in that order; junction bases with no gene match: 4. The germline V gene encodes CDR1 MGHDK and CDR2 SYGVNS. The CDR3 consists of 15 residues. Subjects with ophthalmopathy showed a Clinical Activity Score no lower than 3, a NOSPECS grade no lower than 4, and a duration shorter than 3 months. Fresh peripheral blood, under 13 ml, was the source of the PBMCs. The data derive from a study of T cells in Graves' hyperthyroidism and ophthalmopathy. In the study overall: The initial diagnosis was the point when peripheral blood was collected, ahead of any treatment. Study-wide findings and caveats: A model built on 13 V-J features separated ophthalmopathy from stable hyperthyroidism.

The chain has TRBV25-1 and TRBJ2-7, with TRBD2 identical over 10 bases. The TCR comes from a woman aged 25 to 39 with Graves' ophthalmopathy. The source material was blood. DNA for the CDR3: TGTGCCAGCAGTGATTGGACTAGCGGAACCTACGAGCAGTACTTC. Its translation: CASSDWTSGTYEQYF.